Sequencing of this T cell receptor beta chain was carried out in a study of shared clonotypes between healthy human individuals. Study results and caveats: Sampling used blood alone; tissue repertoires probably differ.

Using roughly 200 ng DNA, roughly 33,000 T cell genomes, the sorted-subset replicate PCRs were run. The protocol was immunoSEQ multiplex PCR, while the TCRdb copy is restricted to in-frame clones and leaves out a portion. The table has some 690,000 clones, around 91% seen once. As concerns this clone: Its antigen is unknown. No conserved phenylalanine or tryptophan is present at the end of the CDR3, so a read error is the likely explanation. The limits of the CDR3 on the DNA are not certain, so only TCRdb's listed CDR3 is given.

Caucasian adults living in Nashville, Tennessee, provided all samples. The sequenced sample was memory CD8+ T cells from PBMCs. Specified subset: CD45RO+ cells pooled with CCR7-negative TemRA cells. The sequence came from a young man in good health. Some clones in this sample may be carry-over from other donors' samples.

The CDR3 protein is CASSYPPLL. The chain couples TRBV6-6 to TRBJ1-1. From its first to its last residue, the CDR3 has 9 amino acids. Looked up from germline, CDR1 is MNHNY and CDR2 is SVGAGI (reference sequence).